This T cell receptor (beta chain) appears in the sequencing data of a study of CXCR3-negative and CXCR3-positive naive CD8 T cells. The wider study: The dataset comprises approximately 140 million TRB reads in total, with about 1.5 +/- 0.3 million reads per library. General study results and limits: When CXCR3-positive naive cells were set against CXCR3-negative naive cells, the former had more hydrophobic TRB CDR3s. Naive subsets had comparable surface CD5, so TRB CDR3 properties gauged TCR strength.

Points on this clonotype: The antigen remains unidentified.

UMI-labeled TRB cDNA libraries were prepared by 5' RACE. TCRdb re-called the 5' RACE reads and catalogs CDR3 proteins one per entry, DNA excluded. Recorded for this sample: 50,000 or so distinct CDR3 sequences. CDR3 length: 16 residues. Looked up from germline, CDR1 is DFQATT and CDR2 is SNEGSKA (reference sequence). Definition of naive CD8+ T cells rested on a CD45RO-CCR7+CD27+CD95- profile. The genes are TRBV20-1 and TRBJ2-1. The sample taken for sequencing was naive CXCR3+ CD8+ T cells from blood. The subset is: CD45RO-CCR7+CD27+CD95- naive CD8+ T cells expressing CXCR3 (TNR3+). The receptor was isolated from a human donor in good health. Some clones in this sample may be carry-over from other donors' samples. The CDR3 protein is CSAEQPQSNSYNEQFF.